These 10 T cell receptor beta chains were all obtained from the same sample, sequenced in a study of blood T cell repertoires in COVID-19. TCRdb's copy holds only in-frame clones and misses some; the assay was immunoSEQ multiplex PCR. This sample has about 260,000 clones; approximately 86% occur once, and the top ten carry almost 2%. The sample consisted of peripheral blood. These receptors all stem from a young man with active or convalescent COVID-19.

The chain joins TRBV5-4 to TRBJ1-4; TRBD1 is a possible D gene (5 bases). The germline gives CDR1 SGHNT, CDR2 YYREEE (reference sequence). The CDR3 runs 16 residues. Trimming shortened V by 0 bases and J by 1 base, and 10 bases separated the two germline ends. The CDR3: CASSLEGRGTNEKLFF. In nucleotides, the CDR3 is TGTGCCAGCAGCTTGGAGGGGCGGGGAACTAATGAAAAACTGTTTTTT. The complete variable domain, with remaining parts taken from reference TRBV5-4 and TRBJ1-4, reads ETGVTQSPTHLIKTRGQQVTLRCSSQSGHNTVSWYQQALGQGPQFIFQYYREEENGRGNFPPRFSGLQFPNYSSELNVNALELDDSALYLCASSLEGRGTNEKLFFGSGTQLSVL.

The chain employs TRBV19 and TRBJ2-3; 7 nucleotides match TRBD1. Germline assignment: CDR1 LNHDA and CDR2 SQIVND (reference sequence). The CDR3 loop spans 17 amino acids. V shed 3 bases, J shed 6 bases, and the junction held 15 bases outside the gene matches. CDR3 bases: TGTGCCAGTAGTATCTCACAGGGGAGTATGGGAGTTGATACGCAGTATTTT. Translated: CASSISQGSMGVDTQYF.

With regard to this clone: The same CDR3 also results from other DNA sequences found in this sample. The chain employs TRBV11-2 and TRBJ1-1, with 7 bases matching TRBD1. The CDR3 totals 15 residues. J lost 2 bases, V lost 2 bases, and 5 bases had no gene match. The germline gives CDR1 SGHAT, CDR2 FQNNGV. CDR3 sequence: CASSLLTGTNTEAFF. The CDR3, as DNA: TGTGCCAGCAGCTTATTGACAGGGACAAACACTGAAGCTTTCTTT.

In this sample, this clone is medium-sized (0.01 to 0.1%). V gene TRBV5-1 combines with J gene TRBJ2-7, with D tentatively TRBD2 (5 bases). The CDR3 covers 13 residues. Germline CDR1 reads SGHRS; CDR2 reads YFSETQ. The V gene lost 1 base and the J gene lost 6 bases, with 11 bases spanning the gap. Here the CDR3 DNA reads TGCGCCAGCAGCTTGTATGCGGGTTCCGAGCAGTACTTC. Its protein product is CASSLYAGSEQYF.

The gene calls are TRBV5-4 and TRBJ2-1, with D uncertain. The CDR3 has 14 residues. Germline V lookup: CDR1 SGHNT, CDR2 YYREEE (reference sequence). Trimming removed 4 bases from V and 3 bases from J, with 11 bases in between. CDR3 region: CASSRTNSYNEQFF. The CDR3 DNA reads as TGTGCCAGCAGCCGAACCAACAGCTACAATGAGCAGTTCTTC.

The V gene is TRBV18, the J gene TRBJ2-7, with 7 bases that match TRBD1. Germline assignment: CDR1 KGHSH and CDR2 LQKENI. The CDR3 length is 17 residues. J gave up 0 bases and V 3 bases, and 11 bases lay outside the gene matches. Written as DNA, the CDR3 is TGTGCCAGCTCACCCACTAGGACAGGTTCCAGCTCCTACGAGCAGTACTTC. Amino acid sequence: CASSPTRTGSSSYEQYF. Based on the CDR3 plus reference TRBV18 and TRBJ2-7, the full variable domain is NAGVMQNPRHLVRRRGQEARLRCSPMKGHSHVYWYRQLPEEGLKFMVYLQKENIIDESGMPKERFSAEFPKEGPSILRIQQVVRGDSAAYFCASSPTRTGSSSYEQYFGPGTRLTVT.

The chain combines TRBV5-1 with TRBJ1-3; 7 nucleotides line up with TRBD1. Germline V lookup: CDR1 SGHRS, CDR2 YFSETQ. Trimming cost V 0 bases and J 3 bases; bases outside gene matches: 15. The CDR3 has 19 amino acids. CDR3 nucleotides: TGCGCCAGCAGCTTGGGACAGGGTGGAAGAATTATCAGTGGAAACACCATATATTTT. Its protein is CASSLGQGGRIISGNTIYF.

This rearrangement joins TRBV19 to TRBJ1-2, with 8 positions matching TRBD1. CDR3 size: 14 residues. Trimming at V came to 5 bases and at J to 4 bases, leaving 6 bases not matched to a gene. Germline V CDR1 and CDR2: LNHDA, SQIVND (reference sequence). The CDR3: CASSPSDRVYGYTF. For the CDR3, the DNA is TGTGCCAGTAGTCCGTCGGACAGGGTCTATGGCTACACCTTC. Full variable domain (outside the CDR3, taken from reference TRBV19 and TRBJ1-2): DGGITQSPKYLFRKEGQNVTLSCEQNLNHDAMYWYRQDPGQGLRLIYYSQIVNDFQKGDIAEGYSVSREKKESFPLTVTSAQKNPTAFYLCASSPSDRVYGYTFGSGTRLTVV.

This sequence joins TRBV20-1 and TRBJ2-2; D is perhaps TRBD1 (5 bases). Germline V gives CDR1 DFQATT, CDR2 SNEGSKA (reference sequence). The CDR3 spans 14 residues. V was trimmed by 3 bases and J by 4 bases, leaving 12 bases between them. CDR3 protein: CSASLGHGTGELFF. CDR3 in DNA: TGCAGTGCTAGTCTGGGGCACGGCACCGGGGAGCTGTTTTTT.

The chain joins TRBV10-3 to TRBJ2-7; 7 bases are a match to TRBD2. Germline values: CDR1 ENHRY, CDR2 SYGVKD. This CDR3 comprises 14 residues. J gave up 0 bases and V 10 bases, and 9 bases lay outside the gene matches. This chain's CDR3 is CATRLGTNSYEQYF. The CDR3 DNA sequence: TGTGCCACCCGTCTCGGGACTAACTCCTACGAGCAGTACTTC.